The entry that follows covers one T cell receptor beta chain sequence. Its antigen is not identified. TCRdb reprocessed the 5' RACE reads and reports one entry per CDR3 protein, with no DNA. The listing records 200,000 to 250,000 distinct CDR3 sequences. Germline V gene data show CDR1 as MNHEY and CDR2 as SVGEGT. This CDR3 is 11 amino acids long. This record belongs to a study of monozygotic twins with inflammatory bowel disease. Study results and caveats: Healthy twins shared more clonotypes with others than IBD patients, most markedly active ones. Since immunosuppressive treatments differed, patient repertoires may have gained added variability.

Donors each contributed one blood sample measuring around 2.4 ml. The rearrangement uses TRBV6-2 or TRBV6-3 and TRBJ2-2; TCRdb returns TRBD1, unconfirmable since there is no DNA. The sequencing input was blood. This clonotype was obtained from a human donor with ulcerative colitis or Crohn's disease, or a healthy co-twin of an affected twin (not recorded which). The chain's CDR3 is CASTQGGELFF.